This TCR beta chain was profiled in a study of shared clonotypes between healthy human individuals. The study separated CD4+ cells into CD45RA+ naive and CD45RA-negative memory subsets. V was trimmed by 2 bases and J by 0 bases, leaving 13 bases between them. CDR1 is SGHAT and CDR2 is FQNNGV in the germline V gene. This CDR3 region has 17 residues. Only in-frame clones appear in the TCRdb table, and some are missing; sequencing was by immunoSEQ multiplex PCR. The sample holds over 2 million clones, roughly 92% seen once. The chain couples TRBV11-2 to TRBJ2-2; D uncertain. The TCR was taken from a man between 18 and 29 years old in good health. Some clones in this sample may be carry-over from other donors' samples. Sequenced sample: naive CD4+ T cells from PBMCs. Subset denoted: CD45RA+ positively selected. CDR3 nucleotides: TGTGCCAGCAGCTTAATGTGGGCCTCTTCGAACACCGGGGAGCTGTTTTTT. Its translation is CASSLMWASSNTGELFF.